This TCR beta chain came from a study of T cell changes during pregnancy in multiple sclerosis. Produced via immunoSEQ multiplex PCR; TCRdb's table is partial and in-frame only. The profile covers 65,000 to 85,000 clones, with 92% appearing a single time and under 0.35% taken by the ten largest. The germline V gene encodes CDR1 SEHNR and CDR2 FQNEAQ (reference sequence). The V and J ends lost 2 bases and 2 bases respectively, with 14 bases between them. The CDR3 consists of 16 residues. This clone was found once. J is TRBJ2-3 and V is TRBV7-9; D perhaps matches TRBD2 (6 bases). This TCR was recovered from a female donor with multiple sclerosis, enrolled in a pregnancy study. The sample consisted of CD4+ T cells from peripheral blood mononuclear cells, taken after pregnancy. DNA of the CDR3: TGTGCCAGCAGCTTATATGGCGGGGAGGACACAGATACGCAGTATTTT. Amino acid sequence: CASSLYGGEDTDTQYF.